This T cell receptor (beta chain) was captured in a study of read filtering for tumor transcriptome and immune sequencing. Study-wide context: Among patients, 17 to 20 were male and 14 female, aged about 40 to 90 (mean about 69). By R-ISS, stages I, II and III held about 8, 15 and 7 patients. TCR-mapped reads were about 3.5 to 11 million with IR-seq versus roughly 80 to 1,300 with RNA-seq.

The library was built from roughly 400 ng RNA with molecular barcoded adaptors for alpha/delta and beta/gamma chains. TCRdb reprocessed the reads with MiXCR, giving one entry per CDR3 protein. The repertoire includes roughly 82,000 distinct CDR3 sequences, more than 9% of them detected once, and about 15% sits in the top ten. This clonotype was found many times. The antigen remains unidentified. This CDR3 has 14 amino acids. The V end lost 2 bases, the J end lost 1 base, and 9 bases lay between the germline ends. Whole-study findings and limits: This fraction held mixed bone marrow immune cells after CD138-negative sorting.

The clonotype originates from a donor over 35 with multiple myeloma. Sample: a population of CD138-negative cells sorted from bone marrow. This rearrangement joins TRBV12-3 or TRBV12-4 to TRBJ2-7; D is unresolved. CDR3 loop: CASSLSLLSYEQYF. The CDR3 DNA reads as TGTGCCAGCAGTTTATCGCTGTTATCCTACGAGCAGTACTTC.